Included here is one T cell receptor (beta chain) sequence, with context. The data stem from a study of blood T cell repertoires in COVID-19. The CDR3 has 17 residues. Trimming stripped 6 bases from V and 3 bases from J, with 23 bases between. Germline-derived CDR1 and CDR2 are SGHTA and FQGNSA. Sequencing was performed with immunoSEQ multiplex PCR; in TCRdb, only in-frame clones are kept and a portion is missing. The sample yields about 110,000 clones, over 80% seen once. Sequences were obtained from peripheral blood. V usage is TRBV7-2 and J usage is TRBJ1-1, with D tentatively TRBD1 (6 bases). This clonotype was sampled from a woman in her seventies with acute or convalescent COVID-19. CDR3 region: CASRPPYGGAVDTEAFF. CDR3 nucleotides: TGTGCCAGCAGGCCCCCCTATGGGGGGGCGGTAGACACTGAAGCTTTCTTT.